Each of the 14 T cell receptor beta chains below was sequenced from the same sample in a study of T cell responses to AZD1222 COVID-19 vaccine (dated by TCRdb to the early 2020s). What this sample's time point label stands for: baseline before first vaccination. Libraries were prepared through the immunoSEQ multiplex PCR assay. TCRdb retrieved this table from immuneACCESS and kept in-frame rearrangements only. Not all clones are present; in checked studies, unresolved V genes account for under half, and no reason is known for the remainder. This sample gives under 200,000 clones in total; about 91% of them show up just once. Under 5% of the sample is taken by the ten largest. The sample was peripheral blood, taken on day 0 of AZD1222 vaccination. The receptors originated from an adult in good health.

The chain joins TRBV18 to TRBJ2-7, with 10 bases fitting TRBD2. V was pared by 0 bases and J by 4 bases, with 6 bases of the junction left unmatched. Germline CDR1 and CDR2: KGHSH and LQKENI. The CDR3 contains 16 residues. The CDR3 nucleotides read TGTGCCAGCTCACCACCCCTAGCGGGAGCGTCTTACGAGCAGTACTTC. This gives the protein CASSPPLAGASYEQYF.

On this clone itself: Other DNA sequences in the sample encode the same CDR3. J is TRBJ1-6 and V is TRBV18; D remains unclear. Per germline, CDR1 KGHSH and CDR2 LQKENI. This CDR3 has 15 residues. V shed 6 bases and J shed 0 bases, with 9 bases lying between them. CDR3 DNA sequence: TGTGCCAGCTCGCCTTTGAGCTCCTATAATTCACCCCTCCACTTT. Its translation: CASSPLSSYNSPLHF. Together with reference TRBV18 and TRBJ1-6, the CDR3 gives the full variable domain: NAGVMQNPRHLVRRRGQEARLRCSPMKGHSHVYWYRQLPEEGLKFMVYLQKENIIDESGMPKERFSAEFPKEGPSILRIQQVVRGDSAAYFCASSPLSSYNSPLHFGNGTRLTVT.

J is TRBJ2-7 and V is TRBV6-1, with TRBD1 identical over 8 bases. The V and J ends lost 3 bases and 2 bases, in that order; junction bases with no gene match: 6. CDR1 MNHNS and CDR2 SASEGT come from the germline V gene. This CDR3 has 15 residues. CDR3 region: CASSDVRTGTYEQYF. In DNA, the CDR3 is TGTGCCAGCAGTGATGTAAGGACAGGGACCTACGAGCAGTACTTC.

This clone was recorded a few times. The chain employs TRBV19 and TRBJ1-5, with TRBD1 matching over 9 bases. The CDR3 loop spans 14 amino acids. Germline values: CDR1 LNHDA, CDR2 SQIVND (reference sequence). Trimming cost V 4 bases and J 8 bases; bases outside gene matches: 6. CDR3 protein: CASSKGQGREPQHF. The DNA of the CDR3 is TGTGCCAGTAGTAAAGGACAGGGGAGGGAGCCCCAGCATTTT.

The chain joins TRBV28 to TRBJ1-3, with D uncertain. CDR3 length: 16 residues. Looked up from germline, CDR1 is MDHEN and CDR2 is SYDVKM. V was pared by 6 bases and J by 1 base, with 16 bases between. CDR3 residues: CASSPKVRWSGNTIYF. The CDR3 nucleotides are TGTGCCAGCAGCCCTAAGGTCCGTTGGTCTGGAAACACCATATATTTT.

This clone has a handful of counts. The CDR3 DNA reads as TGTGCCAGCAGTTACGCACAGGGGGATAGCAATCAGCCCCAGCATTTT. Translating it yields CASSYAQGDSNQPQHF. V gene TRBV6-2 or TRBV6-3 combines with J gene TRBJ1-5; 8 bases line up with TRBD1. This CDR3 has 16 amino acids. The V gene's germline CDR1 is MNHEY and CDR2 SVGEGT. The ends lost 2 bases at V and 0 bases at J; junction bases unmatched: 3.

This chain joins TRBV27 and TRBJ2-7; D is ambiguous. The CDR3 has 13 amino acids. Germline V gives CDR1 MNHEY, CDR2 SMNVEV (reference sequence). Between the trimmed V and J ends, which lost 3 bases and 3 bases, there was a span of 9 bases. The CDR3 spells CASSFGPYYEQYF. The CDR3 nucleotides are TGTGCCAGCAGTTTCGGGCCCTACTACGAGCAGTACTTC.

The gene calls are TRBV18 and TRBJ2-1; maybe TRBD1 (6 bases). Per the germline V gene, CDR1 is KGHSH and CDR2 is LQKENI. V was pared by 4 bases and J by 0 bases, with 13 bases between. The CDR3 length is 16 residues. The CDR3 sequence: CASSQGQLYSYNEQFF. The CDR3 DNA reads as TGTGCCAGCTCACAAGGACAGCTATACTCCTACAATGAGCAGTTCTTC. The variable domain in full, completed from reference TRBV18 and TRBJ2-1, reads NAGVMQNPRHLVRRRGQEARLRCSPMKGHSHVYWYRQLPEEGLKFMVYLQKENIIDESGMPKERFSAEFPKEGPSILRIQQVVRGDSAAYFCASSQGQLYSYNEQFFGPGTRLTVL.

This chain joins TRBV3-1 (or the pseudogene TRBV3-2) and TRBJ2-3; D unresolved. V was cut by 3 bases and J by 8 bases, with 12 bases left in between. Germline V gene sequence: CDR1 LGHDT, CDR2 YNNKEL (reference sequence). The CDR3 sequence is 13 residues long. The CDR3 bases are TGTGCCAGCAGCCATAATGCTGCTAGTACGCAGTATTTT. Protein: CASSHNAASTQYF.

This chain connects TRBV10-1 to TRBJ2-2; 14 nucleotides match TRBD2. CDR1 and CDR2 from the germline V gene are WNHNN and SYGVQD (reference sequence). V was clipped by 5 bases and J by 6 bases; unmatched bases: 2. The CDR3 runs 15 residues. CDR3 in DNA: TGCGCCAGCAGTCCGGGACTAGCGGGAGCCGGGGAGCTGTTTTTT. Amino acids: CASSPGLAGAGELFF.

The gene calls are TRBV5-1 and TRBJ1-4, with D unclear. V was pared by 0 bases and J by 8 bases, with 8 bases between. The CDR3 runs 13 residues. Germline assignment: CDR1 SGHRS and CDR2 YFSETQ. The CDR3 spells CASSLEGWEKLFF. CDR3 DNA sequence: TGCGCCAGCAGCTTGGAGGGTTGGGAAAAACTGTTTTTT.

The rearrangement links TRBV28 to TRBJ1-4; D is perhaps TRBD1 (5 bases). Germline assignment: CDR1 MDHEN and CDR2 SYDVKM. V was shortened by 2 bases and J by 5 bases, with 12 bases between the two germline ends. The CDR3 extends over 15 amino acids. Here the CDR3 DNA reads TGTGCCAGCAGTTTAATGAAGGGGTTCAATGAAAAACTGTTTTTT. It yields the protein CASSLMKGFNEKLFF.

The chain joins TRBV6-1 to TRBJ2-1; TRBD2 is a possible D gene (6 bases). This CDR3 contains 15 residues. Trimming removed 3 bases from V and 0 bases from J, with 9 bases in between. The germline gives CDR1 MNHNS, CDR2 SASEGT. The CDR3 sequence is CASSDGGSSYNEQFF. The CDR3 region has the DNA TGTGCCAGCAGTGACGGAGGGAGCTCCTACAATGAGCAGTTCTTC.

The V and J genes are TRBV5-5 and TRBJ2-2, with D unclear. The CDR3 has 14 amino acids. V was cut by 1 base and J by 5 bases, with 9 bases left in between. Germline V gives CDR1 SGHKS, CDR2 YYEKEE (reference sequence). CDR3 amino acids: CASSLTSRTGELFF. The CDR3 DNA reads as TGTGCCAGCAGCTTGACCTCCAGGACCGGGGAGCTGTTTTTT.